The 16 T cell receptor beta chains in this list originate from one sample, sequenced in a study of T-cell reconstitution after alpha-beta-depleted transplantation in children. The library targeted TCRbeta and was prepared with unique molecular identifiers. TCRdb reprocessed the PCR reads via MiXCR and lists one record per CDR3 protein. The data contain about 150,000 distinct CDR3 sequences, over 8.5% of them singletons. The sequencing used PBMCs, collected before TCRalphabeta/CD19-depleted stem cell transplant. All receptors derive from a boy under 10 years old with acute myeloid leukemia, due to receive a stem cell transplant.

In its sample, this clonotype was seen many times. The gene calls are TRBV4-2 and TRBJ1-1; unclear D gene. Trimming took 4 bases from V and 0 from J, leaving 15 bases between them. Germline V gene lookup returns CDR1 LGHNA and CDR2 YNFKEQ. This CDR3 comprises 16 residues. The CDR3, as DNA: TGTGCCAGCAGCCCTTTGGAGGGTTCTTTGAACACTGAAGCTTTCTTT. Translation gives CASSPLEGSLNTEAFF.

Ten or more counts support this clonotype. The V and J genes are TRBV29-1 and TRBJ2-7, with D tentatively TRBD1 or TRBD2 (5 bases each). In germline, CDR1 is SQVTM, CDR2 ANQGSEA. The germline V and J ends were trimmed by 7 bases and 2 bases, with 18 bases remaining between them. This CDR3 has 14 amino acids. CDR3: CSAAWDRTPYEQYF. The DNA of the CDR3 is TGCAGCGCCGCTTGGGACCGAACCCCCTACGAGCAGTACTTC.

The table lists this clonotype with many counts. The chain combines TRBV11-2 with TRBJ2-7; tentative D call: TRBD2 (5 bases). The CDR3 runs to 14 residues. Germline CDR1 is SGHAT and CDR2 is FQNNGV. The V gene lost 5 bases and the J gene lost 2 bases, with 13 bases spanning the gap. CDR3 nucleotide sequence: TGTGCCAGCAGCGTTACGGGAAACGCCTACGAGCAGTACTTC. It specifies CASSVTGNAYEQYF.

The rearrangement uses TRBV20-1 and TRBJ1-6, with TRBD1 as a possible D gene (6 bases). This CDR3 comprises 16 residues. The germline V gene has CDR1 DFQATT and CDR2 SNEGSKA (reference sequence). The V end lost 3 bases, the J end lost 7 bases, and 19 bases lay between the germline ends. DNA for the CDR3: TGCAGTGCTAGCCCCGGTACAGGGTTGGGCAATTCACCCCTCCACTTT. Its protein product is CSASPGTGLGNSPLHF.

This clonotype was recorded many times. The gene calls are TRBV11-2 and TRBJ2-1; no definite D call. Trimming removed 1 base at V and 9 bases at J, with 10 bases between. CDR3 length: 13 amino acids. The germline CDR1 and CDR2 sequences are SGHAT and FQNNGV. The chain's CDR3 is CASSLVAAFEQFF. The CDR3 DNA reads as TGTGCCAGCAGCTTAGTGGCGGCCTTTGAGCAGTTCTTC.

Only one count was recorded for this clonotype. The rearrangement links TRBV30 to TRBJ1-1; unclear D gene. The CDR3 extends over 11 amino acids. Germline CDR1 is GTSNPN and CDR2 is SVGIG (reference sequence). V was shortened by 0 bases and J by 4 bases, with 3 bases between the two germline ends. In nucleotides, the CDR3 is TGTGCCTGGAGTGTATTCACTGAAGCTTTCTTT. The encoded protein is CAWSVFTEAFF. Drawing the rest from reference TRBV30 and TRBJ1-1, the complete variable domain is SQTIHQWPATLVQPVGSPLSLECTVEGTSNPNLYWYRQAAGRGLQLLFYSVGIGQISSEVPQNLSASRPQDRQFILSSKKLLLSDSGFYLCAWSVFTEAFFGQGTRLTVV.

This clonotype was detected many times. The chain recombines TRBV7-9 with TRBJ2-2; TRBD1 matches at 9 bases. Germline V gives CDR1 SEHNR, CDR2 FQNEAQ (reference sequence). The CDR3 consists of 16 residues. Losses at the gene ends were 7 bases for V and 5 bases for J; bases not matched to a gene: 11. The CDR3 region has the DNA TGTGCCAGCACCCCTCTCTCGGGACAGGGAACCGGGGAGCTGTTTTTT. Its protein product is CASTPLSGQGTGELFF. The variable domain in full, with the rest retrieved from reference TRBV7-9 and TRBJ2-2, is DTGVSQNPRHKITKRGQNVTFRCDPISEHNRLYWYRQTLGQGPEFLTYFQNEAQLEKSRLLSDRFSAERPKGSFSTLEIQRTEQGDSAMYLCASTPLSGQGTGELFFGEGSRLTVL.

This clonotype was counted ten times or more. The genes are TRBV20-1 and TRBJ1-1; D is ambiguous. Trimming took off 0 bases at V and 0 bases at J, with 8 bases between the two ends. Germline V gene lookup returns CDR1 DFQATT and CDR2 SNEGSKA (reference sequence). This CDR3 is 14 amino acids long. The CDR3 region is CSARDSPVNTEAFF. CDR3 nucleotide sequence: TGCAGTGCTAGAGATTCCCCAGTGAACACTGAAGCTTTCTTT.

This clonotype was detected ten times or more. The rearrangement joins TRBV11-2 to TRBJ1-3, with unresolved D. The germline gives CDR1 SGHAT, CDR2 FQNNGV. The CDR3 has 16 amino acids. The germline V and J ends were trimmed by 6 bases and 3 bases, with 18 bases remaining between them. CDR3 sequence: CASRPEVSPFGNTIYF. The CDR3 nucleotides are TGTGCCAGCAGACCAGAGGTTTCCCCTTTTGGAAACACCATATATTTT. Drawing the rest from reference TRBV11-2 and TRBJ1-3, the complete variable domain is EAGVAQSPRYKIIEKRQSVAFWCNPISGHATLYWYQQILGQGPKLLIQFQNNGVVDDSQLPKDRFSAERLKGVDSTLKIQPAKLEDSAVYLCASRPEVSPFGNTIYFGEGSWLTVV.

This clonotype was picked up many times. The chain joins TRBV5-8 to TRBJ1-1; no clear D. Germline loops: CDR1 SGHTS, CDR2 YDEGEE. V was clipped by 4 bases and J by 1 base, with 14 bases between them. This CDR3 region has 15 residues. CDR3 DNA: TGTGCCAGCAGCGACCCGGGGAGCGGGAACACTGAAGCTTTCTTT. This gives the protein CASSDPGSGNTEAFF.

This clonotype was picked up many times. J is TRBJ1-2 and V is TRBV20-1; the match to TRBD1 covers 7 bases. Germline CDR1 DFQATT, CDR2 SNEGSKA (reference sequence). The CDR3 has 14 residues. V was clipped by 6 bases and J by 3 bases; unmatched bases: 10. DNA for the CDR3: TGCAGTGCCAGCGCCGGGACAGCCGACTATGGCTACACCTTC. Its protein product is CSASAGTADYGYTF.

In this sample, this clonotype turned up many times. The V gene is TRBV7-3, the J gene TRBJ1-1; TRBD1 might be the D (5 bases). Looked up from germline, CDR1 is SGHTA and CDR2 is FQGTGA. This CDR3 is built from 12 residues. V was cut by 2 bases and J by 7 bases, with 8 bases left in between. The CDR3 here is CASSLVGGEAFF. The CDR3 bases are TGTGCCAGCAGCTTAGTGGGGGGTGAAGCTTTCTTT.

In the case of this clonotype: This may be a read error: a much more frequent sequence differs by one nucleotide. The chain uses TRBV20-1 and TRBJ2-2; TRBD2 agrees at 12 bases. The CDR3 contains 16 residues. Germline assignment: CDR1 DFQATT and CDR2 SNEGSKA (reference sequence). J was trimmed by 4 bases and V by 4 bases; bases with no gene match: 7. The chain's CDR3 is CSANLAGGPITGELFF. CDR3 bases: TGCAGTGCTAATCTAGCGGGAGGGCCAATCACCGGGGAGCTGTTTTTT.

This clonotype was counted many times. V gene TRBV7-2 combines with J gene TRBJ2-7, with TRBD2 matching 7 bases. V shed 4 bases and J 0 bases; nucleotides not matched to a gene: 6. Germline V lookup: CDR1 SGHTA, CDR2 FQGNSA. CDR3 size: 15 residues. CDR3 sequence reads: CASSSASGVSYEQYF. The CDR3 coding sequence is TGTGCCAGCAGCTCTGCTAGCGGAGTCTCCTACGAGCAGTACTTC.

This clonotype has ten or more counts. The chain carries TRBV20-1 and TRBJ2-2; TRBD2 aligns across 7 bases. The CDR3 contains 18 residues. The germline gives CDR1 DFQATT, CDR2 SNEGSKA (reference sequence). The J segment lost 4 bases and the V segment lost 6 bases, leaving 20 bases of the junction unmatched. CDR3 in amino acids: CSARSQLGLADFTGELFF. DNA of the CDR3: TGCAGTGCCAGGTCCCAGCTCGGGCTAGCGGACTTCACCGGGGAGCTGTTTTTT.

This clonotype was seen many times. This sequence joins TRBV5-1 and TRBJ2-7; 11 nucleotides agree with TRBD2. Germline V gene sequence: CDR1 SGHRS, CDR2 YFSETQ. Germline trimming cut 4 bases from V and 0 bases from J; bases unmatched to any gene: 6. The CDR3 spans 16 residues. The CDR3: CASSPTLAGGSYEQYF. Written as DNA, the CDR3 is TGCGCCAGCAGCCCAACGCTAGCGGGGGGCTCCTACGAGCAGTACTTC.